A single sample is the source of the 23 T cell receptor beta chains below, sequenced in a study of control samples from healthy donors and cancer patients. TCRdb's copy holds only in-frame clones and misses some; the assay was immunoSEQ multiplex PCR. The table lists about 120,000 clones, more than 90% of them singletons. Material: blood. The receptors were sampled from a man younger than 30 in good health.

The rearrangement links TRBV5-5 to TRBJ2-1, with 11 bases fitting TRBD2. The CDR3 extends over 15 amino acids. The germline CDR1 and CDR2 sequences are SGHKS and YYEKEE (reference sequence). Losses at the gene ends were 3 bases for V and 8 bases for J; bases not matched to a gene: 7. The CDR3 loop reads CASSSLTSGVDEQFF. The DNA of the CDR3 is TGTGCCAGCAGCTCTTTGACTAGCGGGGTTGATGAGCAGTTCTTC.

The chain uses TRBV15 and TRBJ2-1, with TRBD2 matching over 7 bases. The V and J ends lost 3 bases and 1 base, in that order; junction bases with no gene match: 3. This CDR3 comprises 15 residues. CDR1 LNHNV and CDR2 YYDKDF come from the germline V gene (reference sequence). CDR3 in amino acids: CATSSGGGSYNEQFF. CDR3 nucleotides: TGTGCCACCAGCAGTGGGGGGGGGTCCTACAATGAGCAGTTCTTC.

A single count supports this clone. This sequence joins TRBV20-1 and TRBJ1-6; TRBD1 might be the D (5 bases). The CDR3 loop spans 13 amino acids. V lost 3 bases, J lost 9 bases, and 12 bases lay in between. CDR1 is DFQATT, CDR2 SNEGSKA, per germline (reference sequence). The CDR3 reads CSASGGAGSPLHF. DNA of the CDR3: TGCAGTGCTAGTGGAGGGGCGGGTTCACCCCTCCACTTT.

This clone was seen a single time. The genes are TRBV7-9 and TRBJ1-6; D is perhaps TRBD1 (5 bases). V lost 1 base and J 2 bases, leaving 12 bases between the germline ends. This CDR3 contains 17 residues. Germline V gene sequence: CDR1 SEHNR, CDR2 FQNEAQ (reference sequence). The DNA of the CDR3 is TGTGCCAGCAGCTTAGGGGGGAGAAAAGCCTATAATTCACCCCTCCACTTT. It translates to CASSLGGRKAYNSPLHF. Looking up the rest from reference TRBV7-9 and TRBJ1-6 gives the full variable domain: DTGVSQNPRHKITKRGQNVTFRCDPISEHNRLYWYRQTLGQGPEFLTYFQNEAQLEKSRLLSDRFSAERPKGSFSTLEIQRTEQGDSAMYLCASSLGGRKAYNSPLHFGNGTRLTVT.

The rearrangement joins TRBV19 to TRBJ1-1, with unresolved D. V lost 0 bases, J lost 5 bases, and 7 bases lay in between. The CDR3 sequence is 13 residues long. The germline CDR1 and CDR2 sequences are LNHDA and SQIVND (reference sequence). The CDR3 DNA reads as TGTGCCAGTAGTATAGAACGGGAAACTGAAGCTTTCTTT. It is translated as CASSIERETEAFF. The whole variable domain, remainder taken from reference TRBV19 and TRBJ1-1, is DGGITQSPKYLFRKEGQNVTLSCEQNLNHDAMYWYRQDPGQGLRLIYYSQIVNDFQKGDIAEGYSVSREKKESFPLTVTSAQKNPTAFYLCASSIERETEAFFGQGTRLTVV.

The V gene is TRBV5-6, the J gene TRBJ1-1; D gene ambiguous. V lost 0 bases, J lost 3 bases, and 3 bases lay in between. Germline assignment: CDR1 SGHDT and CDR2 YYEEEE. This CDR3 is built from 12 residues. CDR3 residues: CASSLGDTEAFF. For the CDR3, the DNA is TGTGCCAGCAGCTTGGGGGACACTGAAGCTTTCTTT.

The chain links TRBV7-2 to TRBJ1-2, with no clear D. V dropped 1 base and J dropped 5 bases, with 17 bases sitting between them. Germline CDR1 is SGHTA and CDR2 is FQGNSA. The CDR3 sequence is 16 residues long. CDR3 coding DNA: TGTGCCAGCAGCTTAGTCTGGTCGGGATTGGGGTATGGCTACACCTTC. This encodes CASSLVWSGLGYGYTF. The whole variable domain, filled in from reference TRBV7-2 and TRBJ1-2, reads GAGVSQSPSNKVTEKGKDVELRCDPISGHTALYWYRQSLGQGLEFLIYFQGNSAPDKSGLPSDRFSAERTGGSVSTLTIQRTQQEDSAVYLCASSLVWSGLGYGYTFGSGTRLTVV.

J is TRBJ1-4 and V is TRBV19; the match to TRBD1 covers 7 bases. Trimming cost V 11 bases and J 4 bases; bases outside gene matches: 4. Germline V gives CDR1 LNHDA, CDR2 SQIVND (reference sequence). The CDR3 covers 12 residues. Here the CDR3 DNA reads TGTGCCTCGGGACAGTTTAATGAAAAACTGTTTTTT. Its translation is CASGQFNEKLFF. Full variable domain (remainder filled in from reference TRBV19 and TRBJ1-4): DGGITQSPKYLFRKEGQNVTLSCEQNLNHDAMYWYRQDPGQGLRLIYYSQIVNDFQKGDIAEGYSVSREKKESFPLTVTSAQKNPTAFYLCASGQFNEKLFFGSGTQLSVL.

The chain links TRBV7-9 to TRBJ2-2, with no clear D. The CDR3 runs 15 residues. CDR1 and CDR2 from the germline V gene are SEHNR and FQNEAQ (reference sequence). The V end was cut by 1 base, the J end by 4 bases, with 10 bases between. CDR3 in DNA: TGTGCCAGCAGCTTAGGGCAGGTTGGCACCGGGGAGCTGTTTTTT. This codes for CASSLGQVGTGELFF.

V usage is TRBV5-5 and J usage is TRBJ2-2; D ambiguous. This CDR3 region has 12 residues. V was cut by 0 bases and J by 6 bases, with 3 bases left in between. Germline CDR1 and CDR2: SGHKS and YYEKEE (reference sequence). CDR3 in DNA: TGTGCCAGCAGCTTGGGGGCCGGGGAGCTGTTTTTT. Its protein is CASSLGAGELFF.

The V call is TRBV5-1, the J call TRBJ2-3, with TRBD2 matching 9 bases. The CDR3 consists of 17 residues. With V trimmed by 0 bases and J by 6 bases, 11 bases remained unmatched. CDR1 is SGHRS and CDR2 is YFSETQ in the germline V gene. Here the CDR3 DNA reads TGCGCCAGCAGCTTGGGAGATGTAGCGGGGGCGGATGATACGCAGTATTTT. This gives the protein CASSLGDVAGADDTQYF.

The chain employs TRBV2 and TRBJ1-4; TRBD1 aligns across 11 bases. CDR1 and CDR2 (germline): SNHLY, FYNNEI. The V gene end was trimmed by 6 bases and the J gene end by 7 bases; junction bases not matched to a gene: 7. The CDR3 spans 15 residues. CDR3 sequence: CASRLTGTGGEKLFF. As DNA, the CDR3 is TGTGCCAGCAGGTTAACCGGGACAGGGGGTGAAAAACTGTTTTTT.

The chain is built from TRBV7-6 and TRBJ1-3, with D hard to call. Germline CDR1 reads SGHVS; CDR2 reads FNYEAQ. Trimming stripped 0 bases from V and 0 bases from J, with 9 bases between. This CDR3 has 16 amino acids. The CDR3 protein is CASSLALQSSGNTIYF. In DNA, the CDR3 is TGTGCCAGCAGCTTAGCGCTACAGAGCTCTGGAAACACCATATATTTT.

The chain joins TRBV11-2 to TRBJ2-7; D not resolved. The CDR3 runs to 14 residues. Germline CDR1 SGHAT, CDR2 FQNNGV. V gave up 1 base and J gave up 4 bases, with 11 bases separating them. The CDR3 reads CASSLGHTVYEQYF. The CDR3, as DNA: TGTGCCAGCAGCTTAGGCCACACCGTTTACGAGCAGTACTTC. The full variable domain, with the rest looked up from reference TRBV11-2 and TRBJ2-7, is EAGVAQSPRYKIIEKRQSVAFWCNPISGHATLYWYQQILGQGPKLLIQFQNNGVVDDSQLPKDRFSAERLKGVDSTLKIQPAKLEDSAVYLCASSLGHTVYEQYFGPGTRLTVT.

The chain employs TRBV5-6 and TRBJ1-2; no definite D call. CDR1 and CDR2 from the germline V gene are SGHDT and YYEEEE. With 0 bases removed from V and 6 bases from J, the gap between germline ends came to 9 bases. This CDR3 comprises 13 residues. The CDR3 region is CASSLVLGDGYTF. CDR3 in DNA: TGTGCCAGCAGCTTGGTTCTCGGAGATGGCTACACCTTC.

V and J are TRBV19 and TRBJ1-1; D unclear. The CDR3 has 13 residues. Germline CDR1 LNHDA, CDR2 SQIVND (reference sequence). Between the trimmed V and J ends, which lost 4 bases and 0 bases, there was a span of 6 bases. The CDR3 here is CASSRKLNTEAFF. In nucleotides, the CDR3 is TGTGCCAGTAGTAGAAAGCTGAACACTGAAGCTTTCTTT. The full variable domain, rest sourced from reference TRBV19 and TRBJ1-1, is DGGITQSPKYLFRKEGQNVTLSCEQNLNHDAMYWYRQDPGQGLRLIYYSQIVNDFQKGDIAEGYSVSREKKESFPLTVTSAQKNPTAFYLCASSRKLNTEAFFGQGTRLTVV.

This clone has more than one count but fewer than ten. This chain links TRBV5-1 with TRBJ2-1, with D maybe TRBD1 (5 bases). The CDR3 consists of 16 residues. Germline V gene data show CDR1 as SGHRS and CDR2 as YFSETQ. V was shortened by 1 base and J by 6 bases, with 17 bases between the two germline ends. The CDR3 bases are TGCGCCAGCAGCTTGAACGGCAAGGGGTGGGGCAATGAGCAGTTCTTC. Amino acid sequence: CASSLNGKGWGNEQFF.

The J gene is TRBJ2-2, the V gene TRBV7-9, with TRBD1 matching over 7 bases. Germline V gives CDR1 SEHNR, CDR2 FQNEAQ (reference sequence). V trimming: 5 bases; J trimming: 7 bases; junction bases outside the gene matches: 7. This CDR3 contains 14 residues. This chain's CDR3 is CASSGQDWNGELFF. The CDR3, as DNA: TGTGCCAGCAGCGGACAGGATTGGAACGGGGAGCTGTTTTTT.

The CDR3 DNA sequence: TGTGCCAGCAGCTTAGTGCTTGACCCTGTTTTAGCGGGGGACTACGAGCAGTACTTC. This sequence encodes CASSLVLDPVLAGDYEQYF. V is TRBV11-2 and J is TRBJ2-7; TRBD2 matches 9 bases. The CDR3 is made up of 19 amino acids. The ends lost 1 base at V and 3 bases at J; junction bases unmatched: 16. From germline, CDR1 is SGHAT and CDR2 FQNNGV. Full variable domain (remainder filled in from reference TRBV11-2 and TRBJ2-7): EAGVAQSPRYKIIEKRQSVAFWCNPISGHATLYWYQQILGQGPKLLIQFQNNGVVDDSQLPKDRFSAERLKGVDSTLKIQPAKLEDSAVYLCASSLVLDPVLAGDYEQYFGPGTRLTVT.

The chain links TRBV18 to TRBJ2-7, with TRBD1 as a possible D gene (6 bases). Germline assignment: CDR1 KGHSH and CDR2 LQKENI. The CDR3 contains 14 residues. Trimming left V 6 bases short and J 0 bases short, with 12 bases between. CDR3 in amino acids: CASSPGTSSYEQYF. In DNA form, the CDR3 reads TGTGCCAGCTCCCCCGGGACATCCTCCTACGAGCAGTACTTC.

The genes are TRBV12-3 or TRBV12-4 and TRBJ2-4; D is ambiguous. This CDR3 has 13 amino acids. V was trimmed by 6 bases and J by 3 bases, leaving 9 bases between them. The CDR3 DNA reads as TGTGCCAGCAGCCCGATAAGCAAAAACATTCAGTACTTC. It specifies CASSPISKNIQYF.

This rearrangement joins TRBV18 to TRBJ1-1; D not certain. Trimming cost V 8 bases and J 5 bases, with 18 bases left between them. Germline values: CDR1 KGHSH, CDR2 LQKENI. This CDR3 is 14 amino acids long. Here the CDR3 reads CASRVREGDTEAFF. CDR3 coding DNA: TGTGCCAGCCGCGTGCGGGAGGGTGATACTGAAGCTTTCTTT.

The chain is built from TRBV7-9 and TRBJ1-3, with 7 bases lining up with TRBD1. V gave up 2 bases and J gave up 0 bases; unmatched junction bases: 4. This CDR3 region has 16 residues. The V gene's germline CDR1 is SEHNR and CDR2 FQNEAQ (reference sequence). CDR3 nucleotide sequence: TGTGCCAGCAGCTTACCGGGACAGAGCTCTGGAAACACCATATATTTT. Its translation: CASSLPGQSSGNTIYF.